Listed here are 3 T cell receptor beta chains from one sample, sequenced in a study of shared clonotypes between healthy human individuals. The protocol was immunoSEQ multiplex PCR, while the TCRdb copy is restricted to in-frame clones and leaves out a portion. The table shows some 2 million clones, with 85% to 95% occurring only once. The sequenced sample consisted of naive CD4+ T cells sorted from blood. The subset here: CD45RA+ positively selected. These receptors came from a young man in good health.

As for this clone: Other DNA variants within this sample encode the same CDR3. This CDR3 is CASSLDRGRYEQYF. The CDR3 region has the DNA TGCGCCAGCAGCCTGGACAGGGGGCGATACGAGCAGTACTTC. The rearrangement uses TRBV5-1 and TRBJ2-7; 11 bases agree with TRBD1. Germline V CDR1 and CDR2: SGHRS, YFSETQ. The CDR3 runs to 14 residues. V was pared by 4 bases and J by 4 bases, with 4 bases of the junction left unmatched.

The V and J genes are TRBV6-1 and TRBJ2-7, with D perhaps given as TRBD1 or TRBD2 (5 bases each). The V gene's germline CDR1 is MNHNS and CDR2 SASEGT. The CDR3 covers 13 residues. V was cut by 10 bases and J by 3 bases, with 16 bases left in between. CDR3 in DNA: TGTGCCACACGTAACTCTGGGGGCTACGAGCAGTACTTC. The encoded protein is CATRNSGGYEQYF.

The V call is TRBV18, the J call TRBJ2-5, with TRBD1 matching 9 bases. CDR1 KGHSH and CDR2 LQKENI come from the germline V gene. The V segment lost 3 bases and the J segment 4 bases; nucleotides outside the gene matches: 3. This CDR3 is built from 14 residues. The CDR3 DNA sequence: TGTGCCAGCTCACCCCCGGGACAGGGAGAGACCCAGTACTTC. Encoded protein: CASSPPGQGETQYF.